Presented here are 9 T cell receptor beta chains from one specimen sequenced in a study of T cells expressing NK-cell markers. Using the 5' RACE reads, TCRdb records one entry per CDR3 protein without DNA. The specimen's table records a few hundred thousand distinct CDR3 sequences. Sequenced input: blood T cells: a sorted CD56 or NKG2C T cell subset, CD4+ or CD8+ T cells, or bulk PBMC T cells (not recorded which). These receptors originate from a man aged 18 to 30 in good health.

This rearrangement joins TRBV6-1 to TRBJ2-1; checking the TCRdb D call of TRBD2 is not possible without DNA. CDR3 length: 17 amino acids. Per the germline V gene, CDR1 is MNHNS and CDR2 is SASEGT. The CDR3 here is CASSFVPLSSSYNEQFF.

The chain has TRBV25-1 and TRBJ1-1. This CDR3 spans 14 amino acids. CDR1 and CDR2 from the germline V gene are MGHDK and SYGVNS. The CDR3 sequence: CASSERTQNTEAFF.

This rearrangement joins TRBV5-4 to TRBJ1-2. The CDR3 spans 15 residues. CDR1 is SGHNT, CDR2 YYREEE, per germline (reference sequence). CDR3 amino acids: CASSLQGQGGYGYTF.

The chain combines TRBV10-3 with TRBJ2-3. Germline values: CDR1 ENHRY, CDR2 SYGVKD. This CDR3 is built from 13 residues. The CDR3 spells CAISGLASDTQYF.

The rearrangement uses TRBV10-3 and TRBJ2-3; the D call of TRBD2 rests on TCRdb alone, since no DNA is present to check it. Germline V gene sequence: CDR1 ENHRY, CDR2 SYGVKD. The CDR3 spans 15 residues. This CDR3 reads CATTNSSGRIDTQYF.

The V call is TRBV20-1, the J call TRBJ2-1; TCRdb selects TRBD1, and the lack of DNA leaves this call unchecked. The CDR3 runs 17 residues. Germline V gene sequence: CDR1 DFQATT, CDR2 SNEGSKA (reference sequence). This CDR3 reads CSAREVQGGISYNEQFF.

CDR3 amino acids: CASSLPRDREGSYGYTF. V is TRBV12-3 or TRBV12-4 and J is TRBJ1-2; TCRdb gives TRBD1 as the D gene, but with no DNA this cannot be confirmed. CDR3 length: 17 amino acids.

This CDR3 reads CSALSGSLSETQYF. The chain couples TRBV20-1 to TRBJ2-5; the TCRdb call, TRBD2, lacks DNA for checking. Germline V gene sequence: CDR1 DFQATT, CDR2 SNEGSKA (reference sequence). The CDR3 extends over 14 amino acids.

The CDR3 region is CASALGSNEQFF. The chain recombines TRBV6-1 with TRBJ2-1; TCRdb gives TRBD2 as the D gene, but with no DNA this cannot be confirmed. This CDR3 comprises 12 residues. CDR1 is MNHNS, CDR2 SASEGT, per germline.